Below are 13 T cell receptor beta chains sequenced from a single sample in a study of technical replicates of blood from a handful of donors. Clones were sequenced by immunoSEQ multiplex PCR, and TCRdb holds only the in-frame ones, with some missing. The sample yields fewer than 75,000 clones, 70% to 90% seen once. The sequenced sample was PBMCs. These TCRs come from a human donor in good health. Some clones in this sample may be carry-over from other donors' samples.

The V call is TRBV5-5, the J call TRBJ2-7; D is ambiguous. CDR3 length: 15 amino acids. CDR1 is SGHKS and CDR2 is YYEKEE in the germline V gene (reference sequence). V lost 4 bases, J lost 0 bases, and 14 bases lay in between. The CDR3: CASSLALESSYEQYF. CDR3 DNA sequence: TGTGCCAGCAGCCTGGCATTGGAGAGCTCCTACGAGCAGTACTTC.

The CDR3 DNA reads TGTGCCAGCAGCTCCAGGGAGGGGAACACTGAAGCTTTCTTT. Its protein product is CASSSREGNTEAFF. J is TRBJ1-1 and V is TRBV7-8; maybe TRBD1 (5 bases). Trimming removed 4 bases at V and 1 base at J, with 10 bases between. The CDR3 consists of 14 residues. Germline CDR1 and CDR2: SGHVS and FQNEAQ. The full variable domain, rest sourced from reference TRBV7-8 and TRBJ1-1, is GAGVSQSPRYKVAKRGQDVALRCDPISGHVSLFWYQQALGQGPEFLTYFQNEAQLDKSGLPSDRFFAERPEGSVSTLKIQRTQQEDSAVYLCASSSREGNTEAFFGQGTRLTVV.

The genes are TRBV7-2 and TRBJ2-7; D is unresolved. The CDR3 loop spans 11 amino acids. Germline CDR1 reads SGHTA; CDR2 reads FQGNSA. Trimming took 1 base from V and 6 from J, leaving 4 bases between them. The CDR3, as DNA: TGTGCCAGCAGCTTAGGGGCCGAGCAGTACTTC. Translation gives CASSLGAEQYF.

This chain connects TRBV6-1 to TRBJ2-7; TRBD2 agrees at 11 bases. The trim removed 6 bases at V and 1 base at J, leaving 5 bases unmatched. CDR3 length: 15 residues. Per the germline V gene, CDR1 is MNHNS and CDR2 is SASEGT. CDR3 bases: TGTGCCAGCAGAAAGACTAGCGGGACTTCCTACGAGCAGTACTTC. Its translation: CASRKTSGTSYEQYF.

This rearrangement joins TRBV30 to TRBJ1-5; 9 bases align to TRBD1. Looked up from germline, CDR1 is GTSNPN and CDR2 is SVGIG (reference sequence). V was pared by 1 base and J by 0 bases, with 7 bases of the junction left unmatched. The CDR3 is made up of 17 amino acids. The CDR3 here is CAWSADRGYDSNQPQHF. The CDR3 DNA reads TGTGCCTGGAGTGCCGACAGGGGGTACGATAGCAATCAGCCCCAGCATTTT.

DNA for the CDR3: TGTGCCAGCAGCCAAGAACGGGGTAGCGGGAAAGAGACCCAGTACTTC. Translating gives CASSQERGSGKETQYF. The chain combines TRBV4-2 with TRBJ2-5; 8 bases align to TRBD2. From germline, CDR1 is LGHNA and CDR2 YNFKEQ. V lost 0 bases to trimming and J lost 3 bases; unmatched junction nucleotides: 6. The CDR3 extends over 16 amino acids.

The chain recombines TRBV6-5 with TRBJ2-2; 7 bases line up with TRBD1. The germline V gene has CDR1 MNHEY and CDR2 SVGAGI. The CDR3 runs 13 residues. The J segment lost 3 bases and the V segment lost 7 bases, leaving 2 bases of the junction unmatched. The CDR3 is CASNRGYTGELFF. CDR3 nucleotide sequence: TGTGCCAGCAACAGGGGTTACACCGGGGAGCTGTTTTTT.

The genes are TRBV30 and TRBJ1-6; 7 bases match TRBD1. The CDR3 runs 14 residues. V was clipped by 3 bases and J by 5 bases; unmatched bases: 4. The germline V gene encodes CDR1 GTSNPN and CDR2 SVGIG (reference sequence). For the CDR3, the DNA is TGTGCCTGGAGGGGGACAGCAGATAATTCACCCCTCCACTTT. It yields the protein CAWRGTADNSPLHF.

The rearrangement joins TRBV7-8 to TRBJ2-3; 9 bases are a match to TRBD2. CDR3 length: 16 amino acids. Germline loops: CDR1 SGHVS, CDR2 FQNEAQ. J lost 0 bases, V lost 5 bases, and 6 bases had no gene match. CDR3 amino acids: CASSDRLAASTDTQYF. The DNA for the CDR3 is TGTGCCAGCAGCGATAGACTAGCGGCTAGCACAGATACGCAGTATTTT.

This clone was observed a single time. The rearrangement links TRBV5-1 to TRBJ1-1, with 8 bases matching TRBD1. The CDR3 loop spans 15 amino acids. CDR1 and CDR2 from the germline V gene are SGHRS and YFSETQ. The V segment lost 0 bases and the J segment 4 bases; nucleotides outside the gene matches: 5. The CDR3 loop reads CASSLDVTGVTEAFF. CDR3 nucleotide sequence: TGCGCCAGCAGCTTGGACGTGACAGGGGTCACTGAAGCTTTCTTT.

This clone was counted once. The germline gene is not matched at one end of the junction; a read error may be the cause. The chain has TRBV30 and TRBJ2-1; 10 bases are a match to TRBD2. The CDR3 consists of 14 residues. Germline V gene sequence: CDR1 GTSNPN, CDR2 SVGIG (reference sequence). CDR3 residues: CAWSGLAEYNEQFF. Written as DNA, the CDR3 is TGTGCCTGGAGCGGACTAGCGGAATACAATGAACAGTTCTTC.

The rearrangement joins TRBV7-2 to TRBJ2-2, with 7 positions matching TRBD2. This CDR3 is 16 amino acids long. Germline lookup yields CDR1 SGHTA and CDR2 FQGNSA. The V gene end was trimmed by 5 bases and the J gene end by 2 bases; junction bases not matched to a gene: 8. CDR3 loop: CASSPRRGINTGELFF. CDR3 bases: TGTGCCAGCAGCCCCCGGCGGGGGATAAACACCGGGGAGCTGTTTTTT.

This clone appeared once. V gene TRBV5-4 combines with J gene TRBJ2-5; TRBD1 agrees at 9 bases. Germline V gives CDR1 SGHNT, CDR2 YYREEE (reference sequence). CDR3 length: 14 amino acids. Trimming at V came to 4 bases and at J to 4 bases, leaving 5 bases not matched to a gene. CDR3 amino acids: CASSLQGAAETQYF. Written as DNA, the CDR3 is TGTGCCAGCAGCCTACAGGGGGCGGCAGAGACCCAGTACTTC.